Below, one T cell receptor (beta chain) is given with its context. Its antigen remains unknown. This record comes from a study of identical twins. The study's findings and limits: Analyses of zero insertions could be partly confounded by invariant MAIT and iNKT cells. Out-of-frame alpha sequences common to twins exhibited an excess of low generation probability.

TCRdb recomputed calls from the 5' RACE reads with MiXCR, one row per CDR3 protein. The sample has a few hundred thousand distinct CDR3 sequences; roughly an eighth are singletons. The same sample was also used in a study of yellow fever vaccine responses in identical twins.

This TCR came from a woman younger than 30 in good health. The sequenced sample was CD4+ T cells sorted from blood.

The CDR3 nucleotides are TGCAGTGCTAGAGATCTGGGACGGGCGTACCAAGAGACCCAGTACTTC. Protein sequence: CSARDLGRAYQETQYF. This chain joins TRBV20-1 and TRBJ2-5; the D call may be TRBD1 or TRBD2 (5 bases each). V was shortened by 0 bases and J by 0 bases, with 14 bases between the two germline ends. The germline V gene encodes CDR1 DFQATT and CDR2 SNEGSKA (reference sequence). The CDR3 is 16 amino acids.